The next 16 T cell receptor beta chains were all read from a single sample in a study of blood T cell repertoires in COVID-19. The method was immunoSEQ multiplex PCR; TCRdb's version includes in-frame clones alone and lacks a portion of them. The table lists roughly 230,000 clones, 90% of them singletons. The sequencing sample was made of peripheral blood. These receptors were taken from a woman in her sixties with COVID-19, enrolled during active disease.

J is TRBJ1-6 and V is TRBV11-2; TRBD1 aligns across 9 bases. Germline V gene sequence: CDR1 SGHAT, CDR2 FQNNGV. This CDR3 comprises 15 residues. V was clipped by 3 bases and J by 7 bases; unmatched bases: 4. The CDR3 bases are TGTGCCAGCAGCTTCACCGGACAGGGGAATTCACCCCTCCACTTT. Amino acid sequence: CASSFTGQGNSPLHF.

V is TRBV10-1 and J is TRBJ2-3; TRBD2 agrees at 11 bases. Looked up from germline, CDR1 is WNHNN and CDR2 is SYGVQD (reference sequence). This CDR3 comprises 16 residues. V gave up 4 bases and J gave up 1 base; unmatched junction bases: 4. CDR3 in amino acids: CASSVLAGGCTDTQYF. The CDR3 DNA reads as TGCGCCAGCAGTGTTCTAGCGGGGGGATGCACAGATACGCAGTATTTT.

The rearrangement links TRBV5-4 to TRBJ1-2; D remains ambiguous. V lost 0 bases and J 3 bases, leaving 6 bases between the germline ends. The CDR3 runs to 13 residues. Germline V gives CDR1 SGHNT, CDR2 YYREEE (reference sequence). CDR3 loop: CASSLASDYGYTF. CDR3 coding DNA: TGTGCCAGCAGCTTGGCTTCAGACTATGGCTACACCTTC.

The rearrangement links TRBV2 to TRBJ1-5; 7 bases map to TRBD1. J lost 5 bases, V lost 4 bases, and 14 bases had no gene match. This CDR3 is built from 17 residues. Looked up from germline, CDR1 is SNHLY and CDR2 is FYNNEI. The chain's CDR3 is CASSGVPTGVLYQPQHF. The CDR3 DNA reads as TGTGCCAGCAGTGGGGTCCCCACAGGGGTCCTTTATCAGCCCCAGCATTTT.

The chain is built from TRBV24-1 and TRBJ1-2; no reliable D call. The CDR3 runs to 12 residues. The germline V gene encodes CDR1 KGHDR and CDR2 SFDVKD. The ends were cut back, 9 bases at V and 7 bases at J, with 14 bases in the middle. The CDR3 region is CATADNAGGYTF. The CDR3 bases are TGTGCCACCGCCGACAATGCCGGTGGCTACACCTTC.

The rearrangement uses TRBV5-4 and TRBJ2-1, with D tentatively TRBD1 (6 bases). CDR3 length: 12 amino acids. Germline V lookup: CDR1 SGHNT, CDR2 YYREEE (reference sequence). V lost 4 bases to trimming and J lost 8 bases, with 10 bases between them. The DNA for the CDR3 is TGTGCCAGCAGCCCAGGGGTGGATGAGCAGTTCTTC. Protein product: CASSPGVDEQFF.

V gene TRBV18 combines with J gene TRBJ1-1; D gene unclear. V was shortened by 1 base and J by 1 base, with 7 bases between the two germline ends. The length of the CDR3 is 14 residues. CDR1 is KGHSH and CDR2 is LQKENI in the germline V gene. The CDR3 spells CASSPRSTNTEAFF. The DNA for the CDR3 is TGTGCCAGCTCACCACGGTCTACGAACACTGAAGCTTTCTTT.

V is TRBV21-1 and J is TRBJ2-5; the D call in the table, TRBD1, was not verified against the DNA. TRBV21-1 is a listed pseudogene. The CDR3 spans 15 residues. CDR3 nucleotide sequence: TGTGCCAGCAGTCTGTGGGTTGGCAGGTCCTTCGCCCAGTACTTC. It encodes CASSLWVGRSFAQYF.

This chain joins TRBV11-2 and TRBJ2-6; D perhaps matches TRBD2 (6 bases). The CDR3 runs to 15 residues. Trimming removed 5 bases from V and 4 bases from J, with 12 bases in between. Germline assignment: CDR1 SGHAT and CDR2 FQNNGV. The CDR3 nucleotides read TGTGCCAGCAGCGTCCGGGGGTCCGGGGCCAACGTCCTGACTTTC. Translated: CASSVRGSGANVLTF.

The rearrangement links TRBV7-8 to TRBJ2-2; D may be TRBD1 (6 bases). Trimming cost V 8 bases and J 1 base, with 14 bases left between them. From germline, CDR1 is SGHVS and CDR2 FQNEAQ. This CDR3 contains 15 residues. This CDR3 reads CASGPQGLNTGELFF. The CDR3 region has the DNA TGTGCCAGCGGCCCGCAGGGGCTGAACACCGGGGAGCTGTTTTTT.

The chain couples TRBV3-1 (or the pseudogene TRBV3-2) to TRBJ1-2; 7 nucleotides line up with TRBD1. Germline V gene lookup returns CDR1 LGHDT and CDR2 YNNKEL (reference sequence). The CDR3 has 17 amino acids. The V and J ends lost 1 base and 8 bases, in that order; junction bases with no gene match: 16. Written as DNA, the CDR3 is TGTGCCAGCAGCCAAGTCCCTGGACAGGCGGGTTTATGGGGCTACACCTTC. Translating gives CASSQVPGQAGLWGYTF.

The chain is built from TRBV19 and TRBJ1-3; D is uncertain. The V end lost 7 bases, the J end lost 0 bases, and 10 bases lay between the germline ends. The CDR3 consists of 14 residues. Looked up from germline, CDR1 is LNHDA and CDR2 is SQIVND (reference sequence). The CDR3 DNA is TGTGCCAGTATTACCACGAGCTCTGGAAACACCATATATTTT. Translated, it gives CASITTSSGNTIYF.

The rearrangement uses TRBV10-2 and TRBJ2-7, with D possibly being TRBD1 (5 bases). Germline V gene data show CDR1 as WSHSY and CDR2 as SAAADI. The CDR3 loop spans 11 amino acids. V was pared by 6 bases and J by 2 bases, with 5 bases between. CDR3 amino acids: CASRDTYEQYF. CDR3 DNA: TGCGCCAGCAGGGACACCTACGAGCAGTACTTC.

The CDR3 protein is CASSPRTVGSGNTIYF. The CDR3, as DNA: TGTGCCAGCAGCCCGAGGACAGTTGGCTCTGGAAACACCATATATTTT. V is TRBV7-3 and J is TRBJ1-3, with a weak D call TRBD1 (6 bases). The CDR3 consists of 16 residues. Germline-derived CDR1 and CDR2 are SGHTA and FQGTGA. V was cut by 5 bases and J by 0 bases, with 14 bases left in between.

The rearrangement links TRBV6-2 or TRBV6-3 to TRBJ2-7, with 11 bases matching TRBD1. This CDR3 contains 15 residues. Germline CDR1 MNHEY, CDR2 SVGEGT. V trimming: 5 bases; J trimming: 2 bases; junction bases outside the gene matches: 5. CDR3 nucleotides: TGTGCCAGCAGTAATGGACAGGGGGCAACCTACGAGCAGTACTTC. Its protein product is CASSNGQGATYEQYF.

The genes are TRBV7-8 and TRBJ1-1, with D unresolved. Trimming shortened V by 5 bases and J by 6 bases, and 13 bases separated the two germline ends. Germline V gives CDR1 SGHVS, CDR2 FQNEAQ. The CDR3 covers 13 residues. The CDR3 spells CASSRARGSEAFF. CDR3 nucleotide sequence: TGTGCCAGCAGCCGAGCTCGAGGATCTGAAGCTTTCTTT.